Presented here are 20 T cell receptor beta chains from one specimen sequenced in a study of T cells in Graves' hyperthyroidism and ophthalmopathy. Amplification of TCR beta CDR3 regions used RNA as the template. The HTBI primer set was used in a first-round RT-PCR of the TCR CDR3. TCRdb re-analysed the multiplex PCR reads in MiXCR, keeping a single row per CDR3 protein. The sample has about 640,000 distinct CDR3 sequences, around 20% seen once. Sequenced: blood. These receptors were obtained from a man in his thirties or forties with Graves' ophthalmopathy.

This clonotype was counted at least ten times. The J gene is TRBJ1-5, the V gene TRBV28; TRBD1 aligns across 8 bases. CDR3 length equals 15 residues. Germline CDR1 and CDR2: MDHEN and SYDVKM. The V gene end was trimmed by 6 bases and the J gene end by 6 bases; junction bases not matched to a gene: 10. The CDR3 sequence: CASSSLDRVVQPQHF. Written as DNA, the CDR3 is TGTGCCAGCAGCTCCCTGGACAGGGTCGTTCAGCCCCAGCATTTT.

The chain joins TRBV4-1 to TRBJ2-1; 13 bases are a match to TRBD2. The CDR3 is 20 amino acids. V was pared by 1 base and J by 9 bases, with 18 bases of the junction left unmatched. Per germline, CDR1 MGHRA and CDR2 YSYEKL. The CDR3 sequence is CASSQGATSGRIGVGGEQFF. DNA for the CDR3: TGCGCCAGCAGCCAAGGGGCGACTAGCGGGAGGATTGGGGTTGGAGGTGAGCAGTTCTTC.

This chain joins TRBV7-8 and TRBJ2-2; TRBD2 matches at 8 bases. The CDR3 runs to 18 residues. V lost 1 base, J lost 0 bases, and 7 bases stayed unmatched. In germline, CDR1 is SGHVS, CDR2 FQNEAQ. CDR3 in DNA: TGTGCCAGCAGCTTAGTACTACGGGAGGGCTCGAACACCGGGGAGCTGTTTTTT. Translated: CASSLVLREGSNTGELFF.

V usage is TRBV7-9 and J usage is TRBJ2-7; D gene uncertain. This CDR3 comprises 16 residues. The germline V and J ends were trimmed by 4 bases and 0 bases, with 16 bases remaining between them. Germline lookup yields CDR1 SEHNR and CDR2 FQNEAQ (reference sequence). The CDR3 DNA reads TGTGCCAGCAGCTCTAACCGGGCCCCAGCCTCCTACGAGCAGTACTTC. This sequence encodes CASSSNRAPASYEQYF.

V and J are TRBV7-9 and TRBJ2-7, with D hard to call. V was shortened by 5 bases and J by 3 bases, with 11 bases between the two germline ends. The CDR3 is 13 residues long. Germline lookup yields CDR1 SEHNR and CDR2 FQNEAQ (reference sequence). DNA of the CDR3: TGTGCCAGCAGCCAACATATAGACTACGAGCAGTACTTC. Its protein is CASSQHIDYEQYF. Drawing the rest from reference TRBV7-9 and TRBJ2-7, the complete variable domain is DTGVSQNPRHKITKRGQNVTFRCDPISEHNRLYWYRQTLGQGPEFLTYFQNEAQLEKSRLLSDRFSAERPKGSFSTLEIQRTEQGDSAMYLCASSQHIDYEQYFGPGTRLTVT.

This clonotype was recorded at least ten times. V is TRBV2 and J is TRBJ2-7, with a possible D match to TRBD1 (5 bases). Germline CDR1 reads SNHLY; CDR2 reads FYNNEI. CDR3 size: 14 residues. V lost 1 base and J lost 0, with 7 bases in between. CDR3 in DNA: TGTGCCAGCAGTGAAGAGGGGTCCTCCTACGAGCAGTACTTC. Translation: CASSEEGSSYEQYF.

V and J are TRBV7-9 and TRBJ2-5; D is unresolved. The CDR3 is 14 amino acids. With 1 base removed from V and 4 bases from J, the gap between germline ends came to 10 bases. Per the germline V gene, CDR1 is SEHNR and CDR2 is FQNEAQ (reference sequence). CDR3 sequence reads: CASSLGFSRETQYF. The CDR3 DNA is TGTGCCAGCAGCTTAGGGTTCAGCCGAGAGACCCAGTACTTC.

This clonotype was seen a handful of times. The chain couples TRBV20-1 to TRBJ2-3; 12 bases match TRBD2. Germline V CDR1 and CDR2: DFQATT, SNEGSKA (reference sequence). The CDR3 runs 14 residues. After removal of 3 bases from V and 4 bases from J, the junction contained 2 bases not matched to a gene. The CDR3 sequence is CSARTSGSSDTQYF. The CDR3 DNA sequence: TGCAGTGCTAGGACTAGCGGGAGTTCAGATACGCAGTATTTT.

J is TRBJ1-2 and V is TRBV9, with 7 bases identical to TRBD1. Looked up from germline, CDR1 is SGDLS and CDR2 is YYNGEE. After removal of 1 base from V and 7 bases from J, the junction contained 4 bases not matched to a gene. The CDR3 runs 13 residues. The CDR3 reads CASSVSDRVGYTF. The CDR3 bases are TGTGCCAGCAGCGTAAGTGACAGGGTTGGCTACACCTTC.

The table lists this clonotype with many counts. The CDR3 DNA is TGTGCCAGCAGGACCCTGGACAGGGGCCGCGACGAGCAGTACTTC. Translating gives CASRTLDRGRDEQYF. The rearrangement joins TRBV28 to TRBJ2-7; 9 bases match TRBD1. V trimming: 6 bases; J trimming: 5 bases; junction bases outside the gene matches: 11. Germline V gene data show CDR1 as MDHEN and CDR2 as SYDVKM. CDR3 size: 15 residues.

The rearrangement joins TRBV20-1 to TRBJ2-7, with 9 bases that match TRBD1. V lost 3 bases to trimming and J lost 4 bases; unmatched junction nucleotides: 7. This CDR3 is built from 14 residues. Germline CDR1 is DFQATT and CDR2 is SNEGSKA (reference sequence). CDR3 protein: CSARAGQGRYEQYF. In nucleotides, the CDR3 is TGCAGTGCTAGGGCCGGACAGGGGAGGTACGAGCAGTACTTC.

In regard to this clonotype: At one end the junction does not follow the germline gene, possibly because of a read error. The chain is built from TRBV20-1 and TRBJ1-3; D possibly corresponds to TRBD1 (6 bases). CDR1 and CDR2 (germline): DFQATT, SNEGSKA (reference sequence). This CDR3 contains 14 residues. CDR3 bases: TGCAGTGCTAGTGCGGGGGCATCTGGAAACATCATATATTTT. Amino acid sequence: CSASAGASGNIIYF.

Ten or more counts support this clonotype. The rearrangement uses TRBV5-1 and TRBJ2-3; D remains ambiguous. Germline values: CDR1 SGHRS, CDR2 YFSETQ. V was shortened by 0 bases and J by 2 bases, with 7 bases between the two germline ends. The CDR3 contains 14 residues. CDR3: CASSLGRPTDTQYF. Here the CDR3 DNA reads TGCGCCAGCAGCTTGGGTCGGCCCACAGATACGCAGTATTTT.

The chain uses TRBV19 and TRBJ2-2; D gene uncertain. Germline values: CDR1 LNHDA, CDR2 SQIVND (reference sequence). The CDR3 contains 13 residues. Trimming took 4 bases from V and 6 from J, leaving 9 bases between them. DNA for the CDR3: TGTGCCAGTAGTAGAAGCCTATCCGGGGAGCTGTTTTTT. Protein sequence: CASSRSLSGELFF. Drawing the rest from reference TRBV19 and TRBJ2-2, the complete variable domain is DGGITQSPKYLFRKEGQNVTLSCEQNLNHDAMYWYRQDPGQGLRLIYYSQIVNDFQKGDIAEGYSVSREKKESFPLTVTSAQKNPTAFYLCASSRSLSGELFFGEGSRLTVL.

The table lists this clonotype with many counts. The chain recombines TRBV7-9 with TRBJ2-5; D ambiguous. The V gene lost 2 bases and the J gene lost 3 bases, with 16 bases spanning the gap. Per germline, CDR1 SEHNR and CDR2 FQNEAQ (reference sequence). The CDR3 sequence is 16 residues long. The CDR3 region is CASSLWIGPGEETQYF. The CDR3 DNA sequence: TGTGCCAGCAGCTTATGGATAGGGCCAGGAGAAGAGACCCAGTACTTC.

In its sample, this clonotype was seen a few times. The V and J genes are TRBV6-2 or TRBV6-3 and TRBJ2-1, with 9 bases identical to TRBD2. Losses at the gene ends were 11 bases for V and 0 bases for J; bases not matched to a gene: 8. CDR1 is MNHEY and CDR2 is SVGEGT in the germline V gene. CDR3 length equals 15 residues. DNA for the CDR3: TGTGCCCTTGGGGCGGGAGGGCCCTCCTACAATGAGCAGTTCTTC. It yields the protein CALGAGGPSYNEQFF.

The genes are TRBV4-1 and TRBJ2-5, with TRBD2 as a possible D gene (6 bases). Trimming shortened V by 1 base and J by 3 bases, and 12 bases separated the two germline ends. CDR3 length: 15 residues. Germline values: CDR1 MGHRA, CDR2 YSYEKL. Written as DNA, the CDR3 is TGCGCCAGCAGCCAAGCCACCGGGAGAAAAGAGACCCAGTACTTC. Translated, it gives CASSQATGRKETQYF.

The chain combines TRBV7-9 with TRBJ2-1; D perhaps matches TRBD2 (6 bases). CDR3 length equals 15 residues. Germline CDR1 is SEHNR and CDR2 is FQNEAQ (reference sequence). Trimming removed 2 bases from V and 4 bases from J, with 12 bases in between. CDR3 in DNA: TGTGCCAGCAGCTTACAGGGTCGGGGGTACAATGAGCAGTTCTTC. It translates to CASSLQGRGYNEQFF.

V usage is TRBV29-1 and J usage is TRBJ2-3; 7 nucleotides align to TRBD2. Looked up from germline, CDR1 is SQVTM and CDR2 is ANQGSEA. V gave up 7 bases and J gave up 3 bases; unmatched junction bases: 10. The CDR3 is 14 residues long. The DNA for the CDR3 is TGCAGCGGTACCCAGCGGGGAAAGACAGATACGCAGTATTTT. Residues: CSGTQRGKTDTQYF.

This clonotype is classed as medium-sized. The V gene is TRBV3-1, the J gene TRBJ2-7; either TRBD1 or TRBD2 may fit D (6 bases each). CDR1 and CDR2 (germline): LGHDT, YNNKEL (reference sequence). The V end lost 5 bases, the J end lost 2 bases, and 19 bases lay between the germline ends. The CDR3 length is 16 residues. The CDR3 bases are TGTGCCAGCAGCTCAACAGCCGGGGGCGCGCCCTACGAGCAGTACTTC. Protein sequence: CASSSTAGGAPYEQYF.